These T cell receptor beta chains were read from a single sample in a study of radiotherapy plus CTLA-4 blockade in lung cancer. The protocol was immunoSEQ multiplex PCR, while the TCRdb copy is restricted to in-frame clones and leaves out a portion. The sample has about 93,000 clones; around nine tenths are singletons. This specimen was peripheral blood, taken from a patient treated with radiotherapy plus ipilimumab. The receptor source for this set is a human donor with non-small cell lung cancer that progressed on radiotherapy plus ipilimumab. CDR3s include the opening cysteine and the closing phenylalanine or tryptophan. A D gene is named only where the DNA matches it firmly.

CDR3aa: CASSKGLAPNTGELFF; CDR3nt: TGTGCCAGTAGTAAGGGACTAGCGCCAAACACCGGGGAGCTGTTTTTT; d_gene: TRBD2; v_gene: TRBV19; j_gene: TRBJ2-2
CDR3aa: CASRRDSNNQPQHF; CDR3nt: TGTGCCAGCAGGAGGGACAGCAACAATCAGCCCCAGCATTTT; d_gene: TRBD1; v_gene: TRBV2; j_gene: TRBJ1-5
CDR3aa: CASSFTRNTEAFF; CDR3nt: TGTGCCAGCAGCTTTACAAGGAACACTGAAGCTTTCTTT; d_gene: NA; v_gene: TRBV6-1; j_gene: TRBJ1-1
CDR3aa: CASSVGLAGGSSYNEQFF; CDR3nt: TGTGCCAGCAGCGTAGGACTAGCGGGAGGTTCCTCCTACAATGAGCAGTTCTTC; d_gene: TRBD2; v_gene: TRBV9; j_gene: TRBJ2-1
CDR3aa: CASSYWDPEGGELFF; CDR3nt: TGTGCCAGCAGTTACTGGGACCCTGAGGGCGGGGAGCTGTTTTTT; d_gene: NA; v_gene: TRBV6-6; j_gene: TRBJ2-2
CDR3aa: CASSLQGAGGNQPQHF; CDR3nt: TGTGCCAGCAGCCTACAGGGGGCGGGCGGCAATCAGCCCCAGCATTTT; d_gene: TRBD1; v_gene: TRBV28; j_gene: TRBJ1-5
CDR3aa: CASSSRVEARRGTQYF; CDR3nt: TGCGCCAGCAGCTCCCGGGTCGAAGCGCGAAGAGGTACGCAGTATTTT; d_gene: NA; v_gene: TRBV5-1; j_gene: TRBJ2-3
CDR3aa: CASSPIDFLNEQFF; CDR3nt: TGTGCCAGCTCACCAATCGACTTTCTGAATGAGCAGTTCTTC; d_gene: NA; v_gene: TRBV18; j_gene: TRBJ2-1
CDR3aa: CASSQNRDTQYF; CDR3nt: TGCGCCAGCAGTCAGAACAGGGATACGCAGTATTTT; d_gene: NA; v_gene: TRBV5-1; j_gene: TRBJ2-3
CDR3aa: CASSYGQGNFGYTF; CDR3nt: TGCGCCAGCAGCTACGGACAGGGGAATTTTGGCTACACCTTC; d_gene: TRBD1; v_gene: TRBV5-1; j_gene: TRBJ1-2
CDR3aa: CASSEATPRGELFF; CDR3nt: TGTGCCAGCAGTGAAGCTACACCCCGGGGGGAGCTGTTTTTT; d_gene: NA; v_gene: TRBV6-1; j_gene: TRBJ2-2
CDR3aa: CASSSASGQETQYF; CDR3nt: TGCGCCAGCAGCTCAGCAAGCGGGCAAGAGACCCAGTACTTC; d_gene: NA; v_gene: TRBV5-1; j_gene: TRBJ2-5
CDR3aa: CAISEADRAVYGYTF; CDR3nt: TGTGCCATCAGTGAAGCGGACAGGGCCGTCTATGGCTACACCTTC; d_gene: TRBD1; v_gene: TRBV10-3; j_gene: TRBJ1-2
CDR3aa: CASSSQGHYGYTF; CDR3nt: TGTGCCAGCAGCTCCCAGGGGCACTATGGCTACACCTTC; d_gene: NA; v_gene: TRBV7-2; j_gene: TRBJ1-2
CDR3aa: CASSLRQGVITEAFF; CDR3nt: TGTGCCAGCAGCTTACGACAGGGGGTCATAACTGAAGCTTTCTTT; d_gene: TRBD1; v_gene: TRBV11-2; j_gene: TRBJ1-1